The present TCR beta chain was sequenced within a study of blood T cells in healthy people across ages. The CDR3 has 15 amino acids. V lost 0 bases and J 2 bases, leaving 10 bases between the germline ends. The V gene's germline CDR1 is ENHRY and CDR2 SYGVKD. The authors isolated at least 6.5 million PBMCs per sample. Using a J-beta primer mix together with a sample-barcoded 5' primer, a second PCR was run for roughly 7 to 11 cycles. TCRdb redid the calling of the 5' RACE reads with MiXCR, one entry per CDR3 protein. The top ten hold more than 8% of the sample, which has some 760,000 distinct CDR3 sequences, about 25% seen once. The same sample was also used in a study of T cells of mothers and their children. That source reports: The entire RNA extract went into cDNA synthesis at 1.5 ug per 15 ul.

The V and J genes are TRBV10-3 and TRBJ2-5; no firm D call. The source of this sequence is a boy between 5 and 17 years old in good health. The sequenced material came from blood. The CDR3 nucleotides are TGTGCCATCAGTGAGTCTGTCGTAGTTCAAGAGACCCAGTACTTC. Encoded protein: CAISESVVVQETQYF.